What follows are 15 T cell receptor beta chains derived from one specimen sequenced in a study of shared clonotypes between healthy human individuals. Profiled with immunoSEQ multiplex PCR; TCRdb holds only in-frame clones, not every one. The table shows roughly 2.6 million clones, with approximately 92% occurring only once. Sequencing was done on a sample of naive CD4+ T cells sorted from blood. The subset was: CD45RA+ positively selected. The receptor source for this set is a man between 18 and 35 years old in good health.

J is TRBJ2-7 and V is TRBV2; a possible D gene is TRBD1 (5 bases). The V end was cut by 4 bases, the J end by 0 bases, with 10 bases between. Germline CDR1 SNHLY, CDR2 FYNNEI. The CDR3 loop spans 14 amino acids. The CDR3 sequence is CASSVDIISYEQYF. The CDR3 region has the DNA TGTGCCAGCAGTGTGGACATTATCTCCTACGAGCAGTACTTC.

The chain links TRBV5-1 to TRBJ1-6; D is perhaps TRBD1 (5 bases). Per germline, CDR1 SGHRS and CDR2 YFSETQ. Trimming shortened V by 4 bases and J by 6 bases, and 14 bases separated the two germline ends. CDR3 size: 15 residues. The CDR3 spells CASSPQWGGNSPLHF. The CDR3, as DNA: TGCGCCAGCAGCCCCCAGTGGGGGGGTAATTCACCCCTCCACTTT.

This clone was recorded only once. The genes are TRBV6-1 and TRBJ2-1; perhaps D is TRBD1 or TRBD2 (6 bases each). From germline, CDR1 is MNHNS and CDR2 SASEGT. V was shortened by 9 bases and J by 4 bases, with 19 bases between the two germline ends. This CDR3 contains 15 residues. CDR3 DNA sequence: TGTGCCAGTCCTCGACTAGTAGGGGGATACAATGAGCAGTTCTTC. It encodes CASPRLVGGYNEQFF.

The gene calls are TRBV7-9 and TRBJ2-1; 10 bases align to TRBD2. The V gene end was trimmed by 3 bases and the J gene end by 6 bases; junction bases not matched to a gene: 8. Germline loops: CDR1 SEHNR, CDR2 FQNEAQ (reference sequence). The CDR3 is 16 residues long. The DNA for the CDR3 is TGTGCCAGCAGCTTCCCGGGACTAGCGAGCGCCAATGAGCAGTTCTTC. This sequence encodes CASSFPGLASANEQFF.

The rearrangement links TRBV5-1 to TRBJ2-1; D unclear. Germline CDR1 SGHRS, CDR2 YFSETQ. CDR3 size: 17 residues. The ends were cut back, 1 base at V and 0 bases at J, with 14 bases in the middle. CDR3 sequence: CASSLLRLDISYNEQFF. In DNA, the CDR3 is TGCGCCAGCAGCTTGCTTCGGCTAGATATCTCCTACAATGAGCAGTTCTTC.

With respect to this clone: The sample carries other DNA sequences with the same CDR3. The chain has TRBV10-3 and TRBJ1-5; TRBD1 is a possible D gene (5 bases). Germline V gene sequence: CDR1 ENHRY, CDR2 SYGVKD. The CDR3 spans 14 residues. V was trimmed by 0 bases and J by 4 bases, leaving 7 bases between them. The CDR3 loop reads CAISESRGNQPQHF. Written as DNA, the CDR3 is TGTGCCATCAGTGAGTCCCGGGGGAATCAGCCCCAGCATTTT.

The V gene is TRBV18, the J gene TRBJ2-3; no clear D gene. V shed 3 bases and J shed 4 bases, with 11 bases lying between them. This CDR3 is 14 amino acids long. Per germline, CDR1 KGHSH and CDR2 LQKENI. The CDR3, as DNA: TGTGCCAGCTCACCCCGAAGGCTGTCAGATACGCAGTATTTT. Translated, it gives CASSPRRLSDTQYF.

The V and J genes are TRBV10-3 and TRBJ2-7; weak D call: TRBD1 (5 bases). The germline CDR1 and CDR2 sequences are ENHRY and SYGVKD. The V and J ends lost 5 bases and 2 bases respectively, with 10 bases between them. The CDR3 length is 13 residues. This CDR3 reads CAISIQGAYEQYF. The CDR3 DNA follows: TGTGCCATCAGTATCCAGGGTGCCTACGAGCAGTACTTC.

The J gene is TRBJ1-2, the V gene TRBV19; D perhaps matches TRBD1 (6 bases). With 6 bases removed from V and 5 bases from J, the gap between germline ends came to 13 bases. Per the germline V gene, CDR1 is LNHDA and CDR2 is SQIVND (reference sequence). The CDR3 consists of 13 residues. The CDR3 protein is CASRSGGRYGYTF. DNA of the CDR3: TGTGCCAGTAGGTCCGGGGGCAGGTATGGCTACACCTTC.

The chain recombines TRBV2 with TRBJ2-7; TRBD2 matches 10 bases. Per germline, CDR1 SNHLY and CDR2 FYNNEI. V was clipped by 4 bases and J by 4 bases; unmatched bases: 10. This CDR3 comprises 16 residues. DNA of the CDR3: TGTGCCAGCAGTGTCGTCAGCGGGAGGGCCCTTTACGAGCAGTACTTC. The encoded protein is CASSVVSGRALYEQYF.

The chain has TRBV13 and TRBJ2-1; 14 bases map to TRBD2. Germline CDR1 is PRHDT and CDR2 is FYEKMQ (reference sequence). Trimming at V came to 5 bases and at J to 4 bases, leaving 13 bases not matched to a gene. The CDR3 is 19 residues long. The CDR3 spells CASSEHRLAGGPRYNEQFF. The CDR3 DNA reads as TGTGCCAGCAGCGAACATCGACTAGCGGGAGGGCCGCGATACAATGAGCAGTTCTTC.

The genes are TRBV4-3 and TRBJ2-1; 7 nucleotides match TRBD2. The trim removed 4 bases at V and 3 bases at J, leaving 9 bases unmatched. The CDR3 length is 16 residues. Germline assignment: CDR1 LGHNA and CDR2 YSLEER. The chain's CDR3 is CASSLLGTIGYNEQFF. In DNA, the CDR3 is TGCGCCAGCAGCCTACTCGGGACTATTGGCTACAATGAGCAGTTCTTC.

This clone appeared once. The chain couples TRBV29-1 to TRBJ1-5; 7 bases fit TRBD1. Trimming at V came to 4 bases and at J to 3 bases, leaving 6 bases not matched to a gene. The CDR3 spans 14 residues. The germline CDR1 and CDR2 sequences are SQVTM and ANQGSEA. The CDR3 DNA follows: TGCAGCGTTGCAGGGGGGGGGAACAATCAGCCCCAGCATTTT. Protein: CSVAGGGNNQPQHF.

The chain uses TRBV4-3 and TRBJ2-5; 9 bases match TRBD2. The CDR3 has 14 residues. Germline loops: CDR1 LGHNA, CDR2 YSLEER. The V segment lost 0 bases and the J segment 14 bases; nucleotides outside the gene matches: 10. The CDR3 is CASSQDLVAGEQYF. The CDR3 nucleotides are TGCGCCAGCAGCCAAGATTTGGTAGCGGGAGAGCAATACTTC.

The CDR3 DNA sequence: TGTGCCAGCAGCAAAGGAGTCCCCCTAGCCGTGACCTACGAGCAGTACTTC. This encodes CASSKGVPLAVTYEQYF. The chain employs TRBV21-1 and TRBJ2-7; TRBD2, the table's D call, lacks a check against the DNA. TRBV21-1 counts as a pseudogene. The CDR3 is 17 amino acids.